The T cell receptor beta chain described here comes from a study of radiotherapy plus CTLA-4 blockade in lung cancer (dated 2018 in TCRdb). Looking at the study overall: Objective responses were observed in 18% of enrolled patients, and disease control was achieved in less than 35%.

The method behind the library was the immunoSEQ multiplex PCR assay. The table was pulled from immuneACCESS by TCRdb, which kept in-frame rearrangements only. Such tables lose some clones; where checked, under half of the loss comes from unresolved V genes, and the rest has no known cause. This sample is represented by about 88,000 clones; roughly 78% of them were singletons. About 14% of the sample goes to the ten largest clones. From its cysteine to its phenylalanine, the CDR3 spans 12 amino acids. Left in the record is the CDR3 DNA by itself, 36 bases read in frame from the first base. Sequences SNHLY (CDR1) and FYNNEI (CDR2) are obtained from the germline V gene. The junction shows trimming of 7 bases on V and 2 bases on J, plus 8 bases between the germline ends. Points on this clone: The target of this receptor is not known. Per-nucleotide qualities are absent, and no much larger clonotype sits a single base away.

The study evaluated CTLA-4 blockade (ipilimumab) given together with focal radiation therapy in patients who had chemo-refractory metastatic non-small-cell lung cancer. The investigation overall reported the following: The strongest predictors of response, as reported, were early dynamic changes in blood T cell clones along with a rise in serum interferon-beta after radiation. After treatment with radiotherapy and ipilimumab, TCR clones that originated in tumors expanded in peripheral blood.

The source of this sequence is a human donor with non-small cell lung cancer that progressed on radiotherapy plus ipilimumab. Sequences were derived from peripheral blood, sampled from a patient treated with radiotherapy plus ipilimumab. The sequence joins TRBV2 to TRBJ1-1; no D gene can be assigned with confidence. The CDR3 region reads CASKRTNTEAFF. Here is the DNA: TGTGCCAGCAAAAGGACTAACACTGAAGCTTTCTTT. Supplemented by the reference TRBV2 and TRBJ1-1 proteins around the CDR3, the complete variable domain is EPEVTQTPSHQVTQMGQEVILRCVPISNHLYFYWYRQILGQKVEFLVSFYNNEISEKSEIFDDQFSVERPDGSNFTLKIRSTKLEDSAMYFCASKRTNTEAFFGQGTRLTVV.